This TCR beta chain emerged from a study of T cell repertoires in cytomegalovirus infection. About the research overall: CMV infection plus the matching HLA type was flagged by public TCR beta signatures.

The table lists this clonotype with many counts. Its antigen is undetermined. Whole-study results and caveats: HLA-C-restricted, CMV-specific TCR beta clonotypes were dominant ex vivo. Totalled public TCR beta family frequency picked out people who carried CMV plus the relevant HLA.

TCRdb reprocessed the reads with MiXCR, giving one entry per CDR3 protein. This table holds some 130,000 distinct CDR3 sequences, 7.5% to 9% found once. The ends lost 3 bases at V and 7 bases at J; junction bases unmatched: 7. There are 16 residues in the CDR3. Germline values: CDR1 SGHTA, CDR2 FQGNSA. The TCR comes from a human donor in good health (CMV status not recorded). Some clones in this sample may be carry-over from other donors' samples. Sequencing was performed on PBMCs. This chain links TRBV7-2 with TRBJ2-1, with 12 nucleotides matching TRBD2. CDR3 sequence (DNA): TGTGCCAGCAGCTTTGCTAGCGGGGGGGCAGGGAATGAGCAGTTCTTC. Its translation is CASSFASGGAGNEQFF.